This TCR beta chain was documented in a study of PD-1 and CTLA-4 blockade in melanoma. The length of the CDR3 is 18 residues. The germline CDR1 and CDR2 sequences are LGHNA and YNFKEQ. The V end lost 3 bases, the J end lost 0 bases, and 18 bases lay between the germline ends. Sequenced by immunoSEQ multiplex PCR; TCRdb stores in-frame clones only, minus some. The table shows 9,000 to 13,000 clones, with roughly four fifths occurring only once. Sequencing was performed on CD8+ T cells from peripheral blood, taken from a patient given anti-PD-1 treatment. The receptor was isolated from a human donor with melanoma. The chain uses TRBV4-2 and TRBJ1-3; D might be TRBD1 (6 bases). This CDR3 reads CASSQGVLQGSSGNTIYF. DNA for the CDR3: TGTGCCAGCAGCCAGGGCGTCCTACAGGGCTCCTCTGGAAACACCATATATTTT.